This T cell receptor (beta chain) came from a study of T-cell memory formation after mild COVID-19. Whole-study findings and limits: Mainly CM and EM harbored the contracting CD4+ clones; mainly EMRA harbored the CD8+ ones.

Each CDR3 protein is one row after TCRdb ran MiXCR on the 5' RACE reads. The sample yields 350,000 or so distinct CDR3 sequences, under 15% seen once. Comment on this clonotype: Its antigen is undetermined.

Trimming cost V 0 bases and J 7 bases, with 6 bases left between them. The CDR3 sequence is 13 residues long. In germline, CDR1 is MNHEY, CDR2 SVGEGT. The rearrangement uses TRBV6-2 or TRBV6-3 and TRBJ2-2; D is unresolved. This receptor was obtained from a man aged 18 to 29 who had mild COVID-19 (a few samples of this study predate the infection). Cell type and time point are not known. The specimen was PBMCs or a T cell subset sorted from them (not recorded which). CDR3 sequence reads: CASSYSIYGELFF. The DNA of the CDR3 is TGTGCCAGCAGTTACTCGATTTACGGGGAGCTGTTTTTT.